These 3 T cell receptor beta chains came from one sample sequenced in a study of CD8+ T cells in alopecia areata. Extracted RNA was reverse transcribed, and the resulting cDNA served as sequencing template. Only in-frame clones appear in the TCRdb table, and some are missing; sequencing was by immunoSEQ multiplex PCR. This sample has 160,000 or so clones, with roughly two thirds found just once. As for treatment: oral pan-JAK inhibitor, 5-10 mg twice daily. The sample consisted of CD4+ T cells sorted from blood, taken at week 4, from a patient treated with tofacitinib. The receptor source for this set is a human donor with alopecia areata.

The rearrangement uses TRBV30 and TRBJ1-6; 11 nucleotides match TRBD1. Losses at the gene ends were 3 bases for V and 10 bases for J; bases not matched to a gene: 8. Per the germline V gene, CDR1 is GTSNPN and CDR2 is SVGIG (reference sequence). The CDR3 is 15 residues long. The DNA of the CDR3 is TGTGCCTGGAGCGCCGGACAGGGGGCTGGCTCACCCCTCCACTTT. It translates to CAWSAGQGAGSPLHF.

The sample holds one count of this clone. The chain uses TRBV2 and TRBJ1-1, with D perhaps TRBD1 (6 bases). This CDR3 spans 14 amino acids. V was clipped by 7 bases and J by 1 base, with 13 bases between them. Per the germline V gene, CDR1 is SNHLY and CDR2 is FYNNEI. CDR3 sequence reads: CASKRGWGNTEAFF. CDR3 bases: TGTGCCAGCAAAAGGGGGTGGGGGAACACTGAAGCTTTCTTT.

V and J are TRBV13 and TRBJ2-5; tentatively, D is TRBD1 (5 bases). This CDR3 is built from 13 residues. V was shortened by 2 bases and J by 4 bases, with 8 bases between the two germline ends. In germline, CDR1 is PRHDT, CDR2 FYEKMQ (reference sequence). CDR3 amino acids: CASSLQGLETQYF. CDR3 nucleotide sequence: TGTGCCAGCAGCTTACAGGGTTTAGAGACCCAGTACTTC. The full variable domain, its missing parts supplied by reference TRBV13 and TRBJ2-5, is AAGVIQSPRHLIKEKRETATLKCYPIPRHDTVYWYQQGPGQDPQFLISFYEKMQSDKGSIPDRFSAQQFSDYHSELNMSSLELGDSALYFCASSLQGLETQYFGPGTRLLVL.